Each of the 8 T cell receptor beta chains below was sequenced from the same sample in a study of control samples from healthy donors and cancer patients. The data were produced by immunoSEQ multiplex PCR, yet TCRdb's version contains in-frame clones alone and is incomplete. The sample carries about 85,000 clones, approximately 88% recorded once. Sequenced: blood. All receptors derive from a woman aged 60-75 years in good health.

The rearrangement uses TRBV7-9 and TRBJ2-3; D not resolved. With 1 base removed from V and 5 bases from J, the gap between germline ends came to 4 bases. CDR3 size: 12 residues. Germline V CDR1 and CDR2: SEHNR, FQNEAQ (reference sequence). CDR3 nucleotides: TGTGCCAGCAGCTTAGTGGGAGATACGCAGTATTTT. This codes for CASSLVGDTQYF.

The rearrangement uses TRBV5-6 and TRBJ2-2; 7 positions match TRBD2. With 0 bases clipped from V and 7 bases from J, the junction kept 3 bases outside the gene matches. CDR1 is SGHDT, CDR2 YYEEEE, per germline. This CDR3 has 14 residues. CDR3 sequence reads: CASSLGLAVGELFF. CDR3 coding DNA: TGTGCCAGCAGCTTGGGACTAGCTGTCGGGGAGCTGTTTTTT.

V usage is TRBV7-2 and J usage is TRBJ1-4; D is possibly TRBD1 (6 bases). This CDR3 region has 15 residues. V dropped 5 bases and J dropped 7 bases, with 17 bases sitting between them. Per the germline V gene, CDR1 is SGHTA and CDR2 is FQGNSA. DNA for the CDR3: TGTGCCAGCAGCCCCCCGGGGGGCGCATTTGAAAAACTGTTTTTT. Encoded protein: CASSPPGGAFEKLFF.

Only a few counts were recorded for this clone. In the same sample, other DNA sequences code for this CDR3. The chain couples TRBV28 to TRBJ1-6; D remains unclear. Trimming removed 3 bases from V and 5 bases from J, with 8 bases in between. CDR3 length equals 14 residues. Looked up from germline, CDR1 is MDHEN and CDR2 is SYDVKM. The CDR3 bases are TGTGCCAGCAGTTTGCGAAGGGATAATTCACCCCTCCACTTT. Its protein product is CASSLRRDNSPLHF.

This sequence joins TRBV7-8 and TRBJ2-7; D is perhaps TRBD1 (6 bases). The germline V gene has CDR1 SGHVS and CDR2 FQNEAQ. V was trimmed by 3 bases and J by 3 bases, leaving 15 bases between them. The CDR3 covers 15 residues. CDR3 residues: CASSFGNRELYEQYF. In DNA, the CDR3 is TGTGCCAGCAGCTTTGGTAACAGGGAACTCTACGAGCAGTACTTC.

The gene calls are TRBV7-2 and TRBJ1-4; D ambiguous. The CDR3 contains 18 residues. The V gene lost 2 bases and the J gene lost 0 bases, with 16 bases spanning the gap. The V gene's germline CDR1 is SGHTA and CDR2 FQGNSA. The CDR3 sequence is CASSLRAPVGATNEKLFF. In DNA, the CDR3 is TGTGCCAGCAGCTTAAGGGCCCCGGTGGGTGCAACTAATGAAAAACTGTTTTTT.

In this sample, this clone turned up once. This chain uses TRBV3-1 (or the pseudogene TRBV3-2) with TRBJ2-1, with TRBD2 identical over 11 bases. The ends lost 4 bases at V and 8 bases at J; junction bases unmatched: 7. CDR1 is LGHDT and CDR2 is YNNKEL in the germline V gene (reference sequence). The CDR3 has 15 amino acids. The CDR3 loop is CASSPSGRTVDEQFF. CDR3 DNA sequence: TGTGCCAGCAGCCCTAGCGGGAGGACTGTGGATGAGCAGTTCTTC.

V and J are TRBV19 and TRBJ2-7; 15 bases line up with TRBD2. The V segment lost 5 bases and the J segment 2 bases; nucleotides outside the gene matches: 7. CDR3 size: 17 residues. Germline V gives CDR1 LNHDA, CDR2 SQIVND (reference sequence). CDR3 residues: CASSSPGTSGGTYEQYF. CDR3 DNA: TGTGCCAGTAGTTCTCCCGGGACTAGCGGGGGGACCTACGAGCAGTACTTC. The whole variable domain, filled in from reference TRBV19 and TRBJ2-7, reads DGGITQSPKYLFRKEGQNVTLSCEQNLNHDAMYWYRQDPGQGLRLIYYSQIVNDFQKGDIAEGYSVSREKKESFPLTVTSAQKNPTAFYLCASSSPGTSGGTYEQYFGPGTRLTVT.